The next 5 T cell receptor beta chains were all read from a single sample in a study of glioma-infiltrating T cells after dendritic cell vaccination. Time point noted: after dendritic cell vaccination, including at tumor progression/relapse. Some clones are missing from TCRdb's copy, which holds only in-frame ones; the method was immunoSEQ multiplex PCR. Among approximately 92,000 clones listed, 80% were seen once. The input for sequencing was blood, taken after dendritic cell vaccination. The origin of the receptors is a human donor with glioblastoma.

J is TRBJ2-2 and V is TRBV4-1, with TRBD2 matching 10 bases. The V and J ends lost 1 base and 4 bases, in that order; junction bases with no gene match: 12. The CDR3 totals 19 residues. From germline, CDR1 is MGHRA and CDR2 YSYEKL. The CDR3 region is CASSQGTSGRAWGTGELFF. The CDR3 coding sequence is TGCGCCAGCAGCCAAGGAACCAGCGGGAGGGCCTGGGGCACCGGGGAGCTGTTTTTT.

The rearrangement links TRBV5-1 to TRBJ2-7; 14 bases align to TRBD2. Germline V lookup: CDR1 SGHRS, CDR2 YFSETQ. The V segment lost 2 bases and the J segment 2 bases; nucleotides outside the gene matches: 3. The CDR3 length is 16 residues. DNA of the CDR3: TGCGCCAGCAGCTTAACGACTAGCGGGAGGGCCTACGAGCAGTACTTC. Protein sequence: CASSLTTSGRAYEQYF.

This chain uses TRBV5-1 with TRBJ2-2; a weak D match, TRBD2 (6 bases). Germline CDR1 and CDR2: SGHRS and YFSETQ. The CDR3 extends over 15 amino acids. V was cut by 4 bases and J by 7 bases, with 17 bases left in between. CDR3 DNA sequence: TGCGCCAGCAGCCCCCGGCCGACTAGTTTCGGGGAGCTGTTTTTT. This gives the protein CASSPRPTSFGELFF. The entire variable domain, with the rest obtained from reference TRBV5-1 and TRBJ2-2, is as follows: KAGVTQTPRYLIKTRGQQVTLSCSPISGHRSVSWYQQTPGQGLQFLFEYFSETQRNKGNFPGRFSGRQFSNSRSEMNVSTLELGDSALYLCASSPRPTSFGELFFGEGSRLTVL.

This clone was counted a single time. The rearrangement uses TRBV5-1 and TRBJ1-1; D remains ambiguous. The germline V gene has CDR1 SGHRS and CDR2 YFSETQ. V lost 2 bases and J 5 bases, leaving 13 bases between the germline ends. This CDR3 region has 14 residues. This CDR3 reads CASSFTHAGTEAFF. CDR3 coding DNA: TGCGCCAGCAGCTTCACCCACGCGGGGACTGAAGCTTTCTTT.

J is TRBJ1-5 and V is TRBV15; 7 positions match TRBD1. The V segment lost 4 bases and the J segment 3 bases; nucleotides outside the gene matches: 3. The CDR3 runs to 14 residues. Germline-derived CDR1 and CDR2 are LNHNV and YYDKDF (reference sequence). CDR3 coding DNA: TGTGCCACCAGCACGACAGGGTACAATCAGCCCCAGCATTTT. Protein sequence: CATSTTGYNQPQHF.